The present entry profiles one T cell receptor beta chain with its context. The antigen is undetermined. The record originates from a study of cytomegalovirus exposure and HLA in healthy donors. The CDR3 covers 14 residues. J lost 2 bases, V lost 3 bases, and 7 bases had no gene match. Germline CDR1 is GTSNPN and CDR2 is SVGIG (reference sequence). It was with 60 Vbeta and 13 Jbeta primers that the PCR ran. Generated by immunoSEQ multiplex PCR, the TCRdb table keeps only in-frame clones and is missing some. This table holds 150,000 to 200,000 clones, 80% to 90% found once. The study's findings and limits: A later analysis, which compared TCR beta chains of equal frequency, found the HLA-associated ones more clonally expanded. A later analysis found that most CMV-associated TCR beta chains appeared HLA-restricted. In a later analysis, V- and J-gene trimming of beta chains associated with a DCLRE1C missense variant, replicated independently.

The sequence was obtained from a man between 18 and 35 years old in good health and CMV-seronegative. The source material was PBMCs. The chain uses TRBV30 and TRBJ2-7; TRBD2 agrees at 7 bases. DNA of the CDR3: TGTGCCTGGAGGAGGTGGGGGGGAACCTACGAGCAGTACTTC. Translating it yields CAWRRWGGTYEQYF.